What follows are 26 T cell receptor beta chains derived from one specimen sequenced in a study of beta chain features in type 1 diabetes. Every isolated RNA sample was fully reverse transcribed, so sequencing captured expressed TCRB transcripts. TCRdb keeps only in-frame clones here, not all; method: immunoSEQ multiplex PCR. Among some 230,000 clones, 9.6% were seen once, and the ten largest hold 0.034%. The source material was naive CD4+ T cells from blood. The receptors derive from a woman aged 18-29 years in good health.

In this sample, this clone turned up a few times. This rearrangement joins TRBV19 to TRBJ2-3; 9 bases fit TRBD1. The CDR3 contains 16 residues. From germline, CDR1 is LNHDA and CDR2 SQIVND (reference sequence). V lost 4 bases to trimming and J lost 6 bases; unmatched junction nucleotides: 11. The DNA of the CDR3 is TGTGCCAGTAGTAGGGGACCGGGACAGGGTATGGATACGCAGTATTTT. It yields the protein CASSRGPGQGMDTQYF.

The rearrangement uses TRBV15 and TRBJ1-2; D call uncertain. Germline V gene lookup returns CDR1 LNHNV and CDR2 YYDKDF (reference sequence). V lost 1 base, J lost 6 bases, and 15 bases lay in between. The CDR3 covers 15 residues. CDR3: CATSRGTGLWDGYTF. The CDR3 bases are TGTGCCACCAGCAGAGGTACCGGGTTATGGGATGGCTACACCTTC.

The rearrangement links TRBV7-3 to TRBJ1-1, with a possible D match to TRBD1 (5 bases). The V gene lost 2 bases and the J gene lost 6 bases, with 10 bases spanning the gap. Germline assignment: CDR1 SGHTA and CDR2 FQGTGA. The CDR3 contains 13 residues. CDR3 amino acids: CASSLQGRAEAFF. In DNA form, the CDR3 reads TGTGCCAGCAGCTTACAGGGAAGAGCTGAAGCTTTCTTT.

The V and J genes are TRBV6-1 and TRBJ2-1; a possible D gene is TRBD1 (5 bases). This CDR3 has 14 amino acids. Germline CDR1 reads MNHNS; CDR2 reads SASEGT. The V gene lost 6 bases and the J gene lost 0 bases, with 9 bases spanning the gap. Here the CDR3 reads CASSYRSSYNEQFF. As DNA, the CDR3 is TGTGCCAGCAGCTACAGGAGCTCCTACAATGAGCAGTTCTTC.

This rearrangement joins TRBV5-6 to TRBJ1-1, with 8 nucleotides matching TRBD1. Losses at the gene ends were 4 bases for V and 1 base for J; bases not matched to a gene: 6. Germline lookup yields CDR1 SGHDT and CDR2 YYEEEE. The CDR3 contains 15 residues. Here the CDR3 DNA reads TGTGCCAGCAGCCCGCGGACAGGGAGGAACACTGAAGCTTTCTTT. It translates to CASSPRTGRNTEAFF.

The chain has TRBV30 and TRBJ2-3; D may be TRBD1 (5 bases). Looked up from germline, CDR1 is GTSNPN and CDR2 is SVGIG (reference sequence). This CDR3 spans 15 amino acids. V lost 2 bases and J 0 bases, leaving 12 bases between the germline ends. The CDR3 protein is CAWSQGQHSTDTQYF. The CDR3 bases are TGTGCCTGGAGTCAGGGCCAACATAGCACAGATACGCAGTATTTT.

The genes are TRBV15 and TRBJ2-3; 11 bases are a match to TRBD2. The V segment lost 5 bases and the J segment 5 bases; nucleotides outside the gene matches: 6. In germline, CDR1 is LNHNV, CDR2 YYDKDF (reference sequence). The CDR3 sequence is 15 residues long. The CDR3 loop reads CATSSLAGGQDTQYF. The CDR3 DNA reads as TGTGCCACCAGCTCCTTAGCGGGGGGGCAAGATACGCAGTATTTT. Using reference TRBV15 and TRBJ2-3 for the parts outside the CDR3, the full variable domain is DAMVIQNPRYQVTQFGKPVTLSCSQTLNHNVMYWYQQKSSQAPKLLFHYYDKDFNNEADTPDNFQSRRPNTSFCFLDIRSPGLGDTAMYLCATSSLAGGQDTQYFGPGTRLTVL.

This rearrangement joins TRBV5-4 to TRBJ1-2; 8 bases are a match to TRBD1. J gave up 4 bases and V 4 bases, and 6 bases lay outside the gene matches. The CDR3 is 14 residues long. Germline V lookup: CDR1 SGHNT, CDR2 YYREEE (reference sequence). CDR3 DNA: TGTGCCAGCAGCCCTGGACAGGGTCGCTATGGCTACACCTTC. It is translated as CASSPGQGRYGYTF. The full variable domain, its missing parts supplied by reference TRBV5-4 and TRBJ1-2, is ETGVTQSPTHLIKTRGQQVTLRCSSQSGHNTVSWYQQALGQGPQFIFQYYREEENGRGNFPPRFSGLQFPNYSSELNVNALELDDSALYLCASSPGQGRYGYTFGSGTRLTVV.

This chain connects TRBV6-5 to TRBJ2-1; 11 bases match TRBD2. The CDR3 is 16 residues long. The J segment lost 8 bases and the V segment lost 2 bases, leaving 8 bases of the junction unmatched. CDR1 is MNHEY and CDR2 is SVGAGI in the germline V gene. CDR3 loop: CASSYRTSGSIDEQFF. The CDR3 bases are TGTGCCAGCAGTTACCGAACTAGCGGGAGTATCGATGAGCAGTTCTTC.

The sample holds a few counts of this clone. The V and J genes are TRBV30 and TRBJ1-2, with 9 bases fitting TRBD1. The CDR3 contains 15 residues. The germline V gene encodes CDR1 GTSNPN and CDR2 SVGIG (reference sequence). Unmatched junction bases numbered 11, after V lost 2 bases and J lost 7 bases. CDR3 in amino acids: CAWSPNRGRGGGYTF. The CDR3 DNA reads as TGTGCCTGGAGTCCAAACAGGGGGCGCGGGGGTGGCTACACCTTC. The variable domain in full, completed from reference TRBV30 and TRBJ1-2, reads SQTIHQWPATLVQPVGSPLSLECTVEGTSNPNLYWYRQAAGRGLQLLFYSVGIGQISSEVPQNLSASRPQDRQFILSSKKLLLSDSGFYLCAWSPNRGRGGGYTFGSGTRLTVV.

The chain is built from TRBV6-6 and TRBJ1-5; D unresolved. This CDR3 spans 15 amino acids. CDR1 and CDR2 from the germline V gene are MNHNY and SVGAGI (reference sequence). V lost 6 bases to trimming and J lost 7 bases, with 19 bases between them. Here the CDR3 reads CASSGGPGSGQPQHF. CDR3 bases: TGTGCCAGCAGCGGCGGGCCGGGGAGCGGGCAGCCCCAGCATTTT.

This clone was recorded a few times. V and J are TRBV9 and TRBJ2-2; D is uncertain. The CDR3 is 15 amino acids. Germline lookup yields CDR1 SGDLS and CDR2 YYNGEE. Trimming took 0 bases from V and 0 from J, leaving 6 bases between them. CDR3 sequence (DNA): TGTGCCAGCAGCGTAGATCCAGCGAACACCGGGGAGCTGTTTTTT. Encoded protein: CASSVDPANTGELFF.

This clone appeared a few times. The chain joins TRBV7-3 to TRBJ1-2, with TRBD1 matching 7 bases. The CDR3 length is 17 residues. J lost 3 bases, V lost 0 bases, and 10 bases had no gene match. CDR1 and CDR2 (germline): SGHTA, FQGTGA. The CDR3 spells CASSLTAKGTGDYGYTF. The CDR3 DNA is TGTGCCAGCAGCTTAACGGCTAAGGGAACAGGGGACTATGGCTACACCTTC.

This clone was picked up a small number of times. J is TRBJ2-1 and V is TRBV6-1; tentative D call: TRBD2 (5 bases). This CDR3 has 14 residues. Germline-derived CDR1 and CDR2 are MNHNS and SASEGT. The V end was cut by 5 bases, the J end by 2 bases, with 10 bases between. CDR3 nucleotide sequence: TGTGCCAGCAGTCGGCTAGCCACCTACAATGAGCAGTTCTTC. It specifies CASSRLATYNEQFF.

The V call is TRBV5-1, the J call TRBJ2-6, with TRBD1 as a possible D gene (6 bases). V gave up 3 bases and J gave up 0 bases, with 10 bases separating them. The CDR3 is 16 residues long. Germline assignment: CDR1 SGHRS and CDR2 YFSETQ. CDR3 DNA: TGCGCCAGCAGCTACGGACAGACCTCTGGGGCCAACGTCCTGACTTTC. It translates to CASSYGQTSGANVLTF. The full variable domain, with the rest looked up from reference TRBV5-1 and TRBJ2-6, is KAGVTQTPRYLIKTRGQQVTLSCSPISGHRSVSWYQQTPGQGLQFLFEYFSETQRNKGNFPGRFSGRQFSNSRSEMNVSTLELGDSALYLCASSYGQTSGANVLTFGAGSRLTVL.

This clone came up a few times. The CDR3 region has the DNA TGTGCCTGGAGACAGGGGGATACGCAGTATTTT. Its translation is CAWRQGDTQYF. J is TRBJ2-3 and V is TRBV30; 7 bases map to TRBD1. The J segment lost 6 bases and the V segment lost 3 bases, leaving 0 bases of the junction unmatched. This CDR3 spans 11 amino acids. Germline CDR1 is GTSNPN and CDR2 is SVGIG (reference sequence). Filled out from reference TRBV30 and TRBJ2-3, the complete variable domain reads SQTIHQWPATLVQPVGSPLSLECTVEGTSNPNLYWYRQAAGRGLQLLFYSVGIGQISSEVPQNLSASRPQDRQFILSSKKLLLSDSGFYLCAWRQGDTQYFGPGTRLTVL.

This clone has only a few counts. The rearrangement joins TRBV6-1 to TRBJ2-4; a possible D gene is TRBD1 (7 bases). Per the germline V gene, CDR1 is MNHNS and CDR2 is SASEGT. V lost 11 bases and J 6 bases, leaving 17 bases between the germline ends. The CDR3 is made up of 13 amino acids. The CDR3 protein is CAGGGGLRNIQYF. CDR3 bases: TGTGCCGGAGGGGGCGGGCTCCGAAACATTCAGTACTTC.

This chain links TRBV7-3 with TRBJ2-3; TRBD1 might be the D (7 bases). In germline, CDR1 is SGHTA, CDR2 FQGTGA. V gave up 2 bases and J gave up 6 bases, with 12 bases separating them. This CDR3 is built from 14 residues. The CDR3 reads CASSLQGGFDTQYF. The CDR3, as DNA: TGTGCCAGCAGCTTACAGGGGGGCTTCGATACGCAGTATTTT.

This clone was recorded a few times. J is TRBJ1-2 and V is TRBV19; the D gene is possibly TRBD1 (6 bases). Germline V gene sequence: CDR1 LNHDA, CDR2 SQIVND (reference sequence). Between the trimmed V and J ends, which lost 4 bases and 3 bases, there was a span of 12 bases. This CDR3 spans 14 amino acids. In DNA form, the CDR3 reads TGTGCCAGTAGTAGCTACAGGGCAGACTATGGCTACACCTTC. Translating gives CASSSYRADYGYTF.

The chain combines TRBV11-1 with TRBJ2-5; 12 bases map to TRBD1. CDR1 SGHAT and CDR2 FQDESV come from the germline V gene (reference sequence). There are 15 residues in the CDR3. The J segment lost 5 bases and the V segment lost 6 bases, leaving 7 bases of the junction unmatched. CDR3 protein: CASSPGDRGLETQYF. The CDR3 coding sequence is TGTGCCAGCAGTCCGGGGGACAGGGGGCTGGAGACCCAGTACTTC.

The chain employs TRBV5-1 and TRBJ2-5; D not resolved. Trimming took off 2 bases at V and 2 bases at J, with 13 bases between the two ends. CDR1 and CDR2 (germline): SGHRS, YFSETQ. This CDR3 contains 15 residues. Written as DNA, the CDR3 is TGCGCCAGCAGCTTAATACCTGAGACTCAAGAGACCCAGTACTTC. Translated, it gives CASSLIPETQETQYF.

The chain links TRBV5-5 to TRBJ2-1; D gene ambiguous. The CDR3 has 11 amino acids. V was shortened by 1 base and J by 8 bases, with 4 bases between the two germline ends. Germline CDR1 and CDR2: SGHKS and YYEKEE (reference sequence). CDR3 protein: CASSLIDEQFF. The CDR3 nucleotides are TGTGCCAGCAGCTTGATAGATGAGCAGTTCTTC.

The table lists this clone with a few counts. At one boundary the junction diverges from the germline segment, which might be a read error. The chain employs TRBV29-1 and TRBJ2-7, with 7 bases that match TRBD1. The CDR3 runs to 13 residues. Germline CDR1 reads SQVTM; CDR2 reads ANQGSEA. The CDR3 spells CSWGTGVGYEQYF. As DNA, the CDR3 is TGTAGCTGGGGTACAGGGGTAGGTTACGAGCAGTACTTC.

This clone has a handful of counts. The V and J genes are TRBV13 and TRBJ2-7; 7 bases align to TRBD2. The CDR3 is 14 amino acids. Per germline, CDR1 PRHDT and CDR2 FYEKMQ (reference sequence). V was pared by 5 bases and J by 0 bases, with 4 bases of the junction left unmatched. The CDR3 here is CASSKRDHSYEQYF. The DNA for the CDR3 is TGTGCCAGCAGCAAGCGGGACCACTCCTACGAGCAGTACTTC.

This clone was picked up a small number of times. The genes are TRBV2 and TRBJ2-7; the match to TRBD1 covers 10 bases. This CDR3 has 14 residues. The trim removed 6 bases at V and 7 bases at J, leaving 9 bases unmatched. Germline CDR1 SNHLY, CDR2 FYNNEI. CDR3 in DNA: TGTGCCAGCAGGCAACCGGGACAGGGGCTGGAGCAGTACTTC. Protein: CASRQPGQGLEQYF.

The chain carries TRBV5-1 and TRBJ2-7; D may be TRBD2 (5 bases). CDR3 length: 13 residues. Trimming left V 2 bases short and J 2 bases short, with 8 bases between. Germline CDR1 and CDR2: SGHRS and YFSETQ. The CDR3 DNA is TGCGCCAGCAGCTTTTACGGGACCTACGAGCAGTACTTC. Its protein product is CASSFYGTYEQYF.